This TCR beta chain stems from a study of OX40 agonist ivuxolimab in advanced cancers. About the full investigation: The costimulatory receptor OX40 (CD134) was targeted by ivuxolimab, a fully human IgG2 agonistic monoclonal antibody. The point of sequencing TCRbeta in the periphery was to test whether ivuxolimab changed TCR sequence diversity and drove clonal T-cell expansion. Partial responses occurred in three dose-escalation patients: two with cutaneous melanoma and one with hepatocellular carcinoma. Patients were allowed to have had prior anti-PD-1, anti-PD-L1 or anti-CTLA-4 therapy, and 40% to 45% of the dose-escalation patients had been treated with checkpoint inhibitors. Among the 52 dose-escalation patients, some 20 had hepatocellular carcinoma, 15 or so melanoma, 9 renal cell carcinoma and 9 head and neck cancer. The dose-escalation cohort was around 83% male with a mean age of 60 years, ranging from roughly 23 to 90. The paper covers the monotherapy dose-escalation part of the phase I ivuxolimab trial, which included N of about 50 patients. Intravenous ivuxolimab was administered to patients every 2 weeks at six dose levels: 0.01, 0.1, 0.3, 1.5, 3 and 10 mg/kg. General study outcomes and caveats: Low levels of normalized T-cell clonal expansion were also seen in some patients who did not respond. Clonal expansion of both CD4+ and CD8+ blood T cells was observed from baseline to week 6 at doses 0.1 to 3.0 mg/kg. After ivuxolimab, CD8+ T cells had more expanded clones than CD4+ T cells on average. Antigen specificity was not determined for the clonally expanded peripheral T cells. In the 0.1-3.0 mg/kg groups, partial responders were among the patients with the lowest normalized peripheral clonal expansion, particularly in CD8+ T cells.

About this clone itself: What antigen it recognizes has not been identified. No base-level quality is on record; no much larger clone is a single base apart.

For sequencing of the TCRbeta CDR3 region, genomic DNA was extracted from the sorted cells. The immunoSEQ Assay was used for sequencing of TCRbeta CDR3 regions. The table comes from immuneACCESS by way of TCRdb, which keeps in-frame sequences with V and J called. Part of the clones is missing from these tables; in studies checked, under half for an unresolved V gene and the rest for unknown reasons. Present in this sample are tens of thousands of clones, 80% to 85% of which were seen just once. Jointly, the top ten make up 27% of the sample. Patients with a history of autoimmune disease or receiving systemic immunosuppression were excluded from the trial. Peripheral blood for TCR sequencing was collected from all dose cohorts at baseline, on cycle 4 day 1, and on cycle 7 day 1. Samples were obtained from an open-label, multicenter, first-in-human phase I dose-escalation trial of ivuxolimab. Adults with locally advanced or metastatic melanoma, renal cell carcinoma, hepatocellular carcinoma or head and neck squamous cell carcinoma were enrolled in the trial. Before TCR sequencing, CD4+ and CD8+ T cells were separately sorted from peripheral blood.

CDR1 and CDR2 (SGHRS, YFSETQ) derive from the germline V gene. V drops 0 bases and J drops 5 bases, leaving 14 bases in between. Measured from the cysteine to the phenylalanine, the CDR3 is 15 residues long. Only the CDR3 portion is preserved as DNA: 45 bases, with reading frame beginning at the first base. This material consisted of CD4+ or CD8+ T cells sorted from blood, taken in a trial of the OX40 agonist ivuxolimab. Recombination linked TRBV5-1 to TRBJ2-5; a tentative D match to TRBD1 spans 5 bases. The receptor was isolated from an adult with an advanced solid tumor such as melanoma, head and neck, liver or kidney cancer. The bases are TGCGCCAGCAGCTTGGGGAGAAGGGGCCGGGAGACCCAGTACTTC. This gives the protein CASSLGRRGRETQYF. The CDR3, completed at both ends by the reference TRBV5-1 and TRBJ2-5 genes, gives the full variable domain KAGVTQTPRYLIKTRGQQVTLSCSPISGHRSVSWYQQTPGQGLQFLFEYFSETQRNKGNFPGRFSGRQFSNSRSEMNVSTLELGDSALYLCASSLGRRGRETQYFGPGTRLLVL.